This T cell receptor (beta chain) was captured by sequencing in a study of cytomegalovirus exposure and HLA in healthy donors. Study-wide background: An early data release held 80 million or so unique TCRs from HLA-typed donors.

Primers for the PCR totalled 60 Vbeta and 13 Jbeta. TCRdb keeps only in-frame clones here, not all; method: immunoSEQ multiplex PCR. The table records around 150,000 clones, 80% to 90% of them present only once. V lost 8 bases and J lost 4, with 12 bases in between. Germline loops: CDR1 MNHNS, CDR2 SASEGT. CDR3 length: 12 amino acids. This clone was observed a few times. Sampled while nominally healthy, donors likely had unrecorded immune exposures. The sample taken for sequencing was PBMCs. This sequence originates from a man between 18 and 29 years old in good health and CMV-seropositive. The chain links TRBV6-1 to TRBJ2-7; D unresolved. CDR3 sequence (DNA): TGTGCCAGCCTCGAAGCTCCATACGAGCAGTACTTC. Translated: CASLEAPYEQYF.